This T cell receptor (beta chain) was recovered during a study of shared clonotypes between healthy human individuals. Profiled with immunoSEQ multiplex PCR; TCRdb holds only in-frame clones, not every one. The sample records about 680,000 clones, 73% being singletons. CDR3 length: 14 amino acids. Germline values: CDR1 MGHRA, CDR2 YSYEKL. V lost 5 bases to trimming and J lost 9 bases, with 19 bases between them. Notes on the study in general: Sequencing depth was a factor that was expected to affect clonotype sharing among donors. Rarefaction revealed incomplete sorted-subset sequencing despite large depth. On the whole, naive subsets had larger estimated richness than memory subsets had. The four-donor shared clonotypes exceeded non-shared clonotypes in generation probability, with non-shared ones scoring lower.

This clone was counted at least ten times. Antigen specificity is unknown. This chain uses TRBV4-1 with TRBJ1-2; D gene uncertain. Sample: memory CD4+ T cells sorted from blood. Stated subset: CD45RA-negative fraction. This clonotype was obtained from a woman under 40 in good health. The CDR3 spells CASSYISGELRYTF. The CDR3 DNA reads as TGCGCCAGCAGCTACATCTCCGGGGAGTTGCGCTACACCTTC.